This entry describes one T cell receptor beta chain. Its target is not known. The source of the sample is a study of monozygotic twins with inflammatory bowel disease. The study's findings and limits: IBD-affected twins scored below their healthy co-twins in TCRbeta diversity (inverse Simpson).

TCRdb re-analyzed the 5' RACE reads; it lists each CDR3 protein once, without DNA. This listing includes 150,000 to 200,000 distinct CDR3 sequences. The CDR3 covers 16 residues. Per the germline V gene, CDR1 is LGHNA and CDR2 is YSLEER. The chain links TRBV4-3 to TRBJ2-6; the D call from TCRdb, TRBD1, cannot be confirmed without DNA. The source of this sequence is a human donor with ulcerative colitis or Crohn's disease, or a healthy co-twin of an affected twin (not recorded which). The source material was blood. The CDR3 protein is CASSLGQGDGANVLTF.